This is a list of T cell receptor beta chains from one sample in a study of identical twins. TCRdb re-called the 5' RACE reads with MiXCR, one entry per CDR3 protein. The data hold roughly 720,000 distinct CDR3 sequences, with around a sixth observed a single time. This same sample was also taken into another study, of T cells expressing NK-cell markers.

The source material was PBMCs. These receptors all come from a woman in her late teens or twenties in good health. Both conserved end residues are part of each CDR3. The D gene is left open where the match is weak. Clone size is given for some rows only: seen once, a few or many times, or a class if the clone is expanded.

j_gene | len | v_gene | d_gene | abundance | CDR3nt | CDR3aa
TRBJ2-3 | 16 | TRBV20-1 | - | - | TGCAGTGCTACCACCCCCCCGGGACACAGCGCAGATACGCAGTATTTT | CSATTPPGHSADTQYF
TRBJ2-7 | 15 | TRBV14 | - | - | TGTGCCAGCAGCCACCCCTTGATTGGCTCCTACGAGCAGTACTTC | CASSHPLIGSYEQYF
TRBJ2-5 | 17 | TRBV5-6 | TRBD1 | - | TGTGCCAGCAGCCGAACCCAAAGGACAGGGCTTGGAGAGACCCAGTACTTC | CASSRTQRTGLGETQYF
TRBJ2-2 | 13 | TRBV5-5 | - | - | TGTGCCAGCAGCTTGGGAAAAACCGGGGAGCTGTTTTTT | CASSLGKTGELFF
TRBJ2-3 | 12 | TRBV30 | - | - | TGTGCCTGGAGCTCTTCGGCAGATACGCAGTATTTT | CAWSSSADTQYF
TRBJ2-3 | 12 | TRBV20-1 | - | few | TGCAGTGCCCCGATGAGCACAGATACGCAGTATTTT | CSAPMSTDTQYF
TRBJ2-7 | 16 | TRBV12-3/TRBV12-4 | - | - | TGTGCCAGCAGTTCGCCTTTGAAAGGTCCAGCTTACGAGCAGTACTTC | CASSSPLKGPAYEQYF
TRBJ1-5 | 14 | TRBV6-1 | - | - | TGTGCCAGCAAATTAGGGGGAAAAGATCAGCCCCAGCATTTT | CASKLGGKDQPQHF
TRBJ1-3 | 14 | TRBV3-1 | - | few | TGTGCCAGCAGTCACGGGGCCGGAGGAAACACCATATATTTT | CASSHGAGGNTIYF
TRBJ1-1 | 12 | TRBV20-1 | - | few | TGCAGTGCGCACGACGGGAACACTGAAGCTTTCTTT | CSAHDGNTEAFF
TRBJ2-5 | 13 | TRBV20-1 | - | - | TGCAGTGCTCCCCGGAATAATCGGGAGACCCAGTACTTC | CSAPRNNRETQYF
TRBJ2-4 | 13 | TRBV20-1 | - | few | TGCAGTGCTTCGGACACTGCCAAAAACATTCAGTACTTC | CSASDTAKNIQYF
TRBJ1-2 | 14 | TRBV5-1 | - | few | TGCGCCAGCAGCAGCCCCGGGGGTCTCTATGGCTACACCTTC | CASSSPGGLYGYTF
TRBJ2-1 | 13 | TRBV3-1 | TRBD1 | - | TGTGCCAGCAGCCAATTCGGGACAGGTGAGCAGTTCTTC | CASSQFGTGEQFF
TRBJ2-1 | 14 | TRBV5-6 | - | - | TGTGCCAGCAGCTCGGTACGACAGCTCAATGAGCAGTTCTTC | CASSSVRQLNEQFF